This is a list of T cell receptor beta chains from one sample in a study of tumor-infiltrating lymphocytes in localized non-small cell lung cancer. This table comes from immunoSEQ multiplex PCR, and its TCRdb copy is limited to in-frame clones, with some not included. The repertoire holds roughly 12,000 clones, about four fifths seen once, with approximately 7.9% in the top ten. Material: lung tumor tissue. Receptors were obtained from a human donor with non-small cell lung cancer. Both conserved end residues are part of each CDR3. The order of the fields is J gene, clone size, V gene, D gene, CDR3 protein, CDR3 DNA. The D gene is left open where the match is weak. The size of a clone is reported for some rows only, either as once, few or many, or as a class for expanded clones.

TRBJ1-2 | NA | TRBV15 | NA | CATSRSPGYGYTF | TGTGCCACCAGCAGATCCCCGGGCTATGGCTACACCTTC
TRBJ2-7 | NA | TRBV5-1 | NA | CASSPGTTSYEQYF | TGCGCCAGCAGCCCAGGGACAACTTCCTACGAGCAGTACTTC
TRBJ2-7 | NA | TRBV6-6 | TRBD2 | CASSYPRGRGYEQYF | TGTGCCAGCAGTTATCCGCGCGGGAGGGGGTACGAGCAGTACTTC
TRBJ2-1 | NA | TRBV4-1 | NA | CASSQDPFNEQFF | TGCGCCAGCAGCCAAGACCCTTTCAATGAGCAGTTCTTC
TRBJ2-5 | NA | TRBV6-6 | TRBD1 | CASSWDSPQVPQYF | TGTGCCAGCAGTTGGGACAGCCCACAGGTCCCCCAGTACTTC
TRBJ1-6 | NA | TRBV9 | NA | CASSLGPQGSNSPLHF | TGTGCCAGCAGCCTCGGACCGCAGGGATCTAATTCACCCCTCCACTTT
TRBJ1-6 | NA | TRBV5-1 | TRBD1 | CASSLPDRDNSPLHF | TGCGCCAGCAGCTTACCCGACAGGGATAATTCACCCCTCCACTTT
TRBJ2-3 | NA | TRBV5-5 | TRBD2 | CASSGAGTSGRSSTDTQYF | TGTGCCAGCAGCGGAGCCGGGACTAGCGGAAGATCTAGCACAGATACGCAGTATTTT
TRBJ2-5 | NA | TRBV5-1 | NA | CASSLDTATQETQYF | TGCGCCAGCAGCTTGGATACAGCAACTCAAGAGACCCAGTACTTC
TRBJ2-1 | NA | TRBV10-3 | TRBD2 | CAISDGTSGINEQFF | TGTGCCATCAGTGATGGGACTAGCGGGATCAATGAGCAGTTCTTC
TRBJ2-7 | NA | TRBV5-4 | TRBD2 | CASSPWGLAGGEQYF | TGTGCCAGCAGCCCGTGGGGACTAGCGGGGGGCGAGCAGTACTTC
TRBJ2-3 | NA | TRBV5-1 | NA | CASSWWGTDTQYF | TGCGCCAGCAGCTGGTGGGGCACAGATACGCAGTATTTT
TRBJ2-7 | NA | TRBV4-2 | NA | CASSQSLDYEQYF | TGTGCCAGCAGCCAGTCCCTGGACTACGAGCAGTACTTC
TRBJ2-7 | NA | TRBV2 | NA | CASSALDSYEQYF | TGTGCCAGCAGTGCTTTGGACTCCTACGAGCAGTACTTC
TRBJ1-1 | NA | TRBV4-2 | NA | CASTLDGAVNTEAFF | TGTGCCAGCACCCTCGACGGGGCTGTTAACACTGAAGCTTTCTTT
TRBJ1-1 | NA | TRBV5-1 | TRBD1 | CASSLQGAANTEAFF | TGCGCCAGCAGCCTCCAGGGGGCGGCAAACACTGAAGCTTTCTTT
TRBJ1-1 | NA | TRBV18 | NA | CASSPSANTEAFF | TGTGCCAGCTCACCATCTGCGAACACTGAAGCTTTCTTT
TRBJ2-3 | NA | TRBV10-3 | NA | CAISELDTQYF | TGTGCCATCAGTGAACTGGATACGCAGTATTTT
TRBJ2-6 | NA | TRBV5-1 | NA | CASSPSGANVLTF | TGCGCCAGCAGCCCCTCTGGGGCCAACGTCCTGACTTTC
TRBJ2-7 | once | TRBV5-4 | NA | CASSFKATSSSYEQYF | TGTGCCAGCAGCTTTAAGGCGACTTCGAGCTCCTACGAGCAGTACTTC
TRBJ2-1 | once | TRBV19 | TRBD1 | CASSIDGTGVIYEQFF | TGTGCCAGTAGTATCGACGGGACAGGGGTAATCTATGAGCAGTTCTTC
TRBJ2-5 | NA | TRBV2 | NA | CASSGRGEFLGETQYF | TGTGCCAGCAGCGGTAGGGGGGAGTTTCTTGGGGAGACCCAGTACTTC
TRBJ2-3 | once | TRBV15 | TRBD1 | CATSRGGGTGVDTQYF | TGTGCCACCAGCAGAGGGGGGGGGACAGGGGTAGATACGCAGTATTTT
TRBJ1-2 | once | TRBV30 | NA | CAWSPPARGYTF | TGTGCCTGGAGTCCCCCAGCGCGGGGCTACACCTTC
TRBJ2-6 | NA | TRBV5-1 | NA | CASSLVVSGANVLTF | TGCGCCAGCAGCTTGGTAGTATCTGGGGCCAACGTCCTGACTTTC
TRBJ2-4 | NA | TRBV29-1 | NA | CSGQTVWNIQYF | TGCAGCGGCCAGACTGTCTGGAACATTCAGTACTTC
TRBJ2-1 | NA | TRBV5-4 | TRBD1 | CASSPGQGHNEQFF | TGTGCCAGCAGCCCCGGACAGGGACACAATGAGCAGTTCTTC